A selection of T cell receptor beta chains follows, all from one sample in a study of blood T cell repertoires in COVID-19. Using immunoSEQ multiplex PCR, the repertoire was profiled, and TCRdb retains in-frame clones only, with some absent. The table shows roughly 290,000 clones, with 80% to 90% occurring only once. Sequencing was performed on PBMCs or T cells enriched from blood (not recorded which). Every receptor here comes from a woman in her twenties or thirties who had recovered from COVID-19. The CDR3 runs from the conserved cysteine through the conserved F or W. A D gene is named only where the DNA matches it firmly. A row's size may be missing; if present it is once, few, many or a size class.

>few|TRBJ2-5|TRBV16|14|-
TGTGCCAGCAGTCCCAACCCAGGGCGGGAGACCCAGTACTTC
CASSPNPGRETQYF
>-|TRBJ2-5|TRBV18|13|-
TGTGCCAGCTCACCGCCCCGGAGAGAGACCCAGTACTTC
CASSPPRRETQYF
>-|TRBJ1-1|TRBV10-1|13|TRBD1
TGCGCCAGCAGGGCGACAGGGGGCACTGAAGCTTTCTTT
CASRATGGTEAFF
>-|TRBJ2-1|TRBV3-1/TRBV3-2|15|-
TGTGCCAGCAGCCAAGACAGAAACTCCTACAATGAGCAGTTCTTC
CASSQDRNSYNEQFF
>once|TRBJ2-5|TRBV9|15|TRBD1
TGTGCCAGCAGCCTCCCCGGGACAGGAAAAGAGACCCAGTACTTC
CASSLPGTGKETQYF
>-|TRBJ1-5|TRBV7-6|16|-
TGTGCCAGCAGCCCCGATTTGTACCGGGGGGATCAGCCCCAGCATTTT
CASSPDLYRGDQPQHF
>-|TRBJ1-2|TRBV7-9|14|-
TGTGCCAGCAGCATAGGAGGAAGTTCCTATGGCTACACCTTC
CASSIGGSSYGYTF
>-|TRBJ2-7|TRBV25-1|13|-
TGTGCCAGCAGCTTCACACAGGGCTACGAGCAGTACTTC
CASSFTQGYEQYF
>-|TRBJ2-1|TRBV6-8|14|TRBD2
TGTGCCAGCAGAGGGACTAGCGGTTACAATGAGCAGTTCTTC
CASRGTSGYNEQFF
>-|TRBJ2-1|TRBV3-1/TRBV3-2|17|-
TGTGCCAGCAGCCTCGGGGGATGGGCTTCCTCCTACAATGAGCAGTTCTTC
CASSLGGWASSYNEQFF
>-|TRBJ2-3|TRBV5-4|15|-
TGTGCCAGCAGCTTGCCCGCCCGACTCCCAGATACGCAGTATTTT
CASSLPARLPDTQYF
>few|TRBJ1-1|TRBV7-9|15|-
TGTGCCAGCAGTCTTATAGGGGGGGCGGGCACTGAAGCTTTCTTT
CASSLIGGAGTEAFF
>-|TRBJ2-5|TRBV6-1|16|-
TGTGCCAGCAGTGAAGCTTTGTGGAGGTACCAAGAGACCCAGTACTTC
CASSEALWRYQETQYF